Detailed here is one T cell receptor beta chain. No antigen is known for it. It has no much larger one-base neighbor in the sample; base qualities were not kept. The time point tag for this specimen amounts to: baseline before first vaccination. The treatment or condition label here, explained by the study, means: meningococcal conjugate vaccine given as trial control. The vaccinee samples were drawn from two UK trials, COV001 and COV002, one of which was a single-blind randomized controlled phase 2/3 trial testing AZD1222 (ChAdOx1 nCoV-19) in healthy adults. For TCRbeta chain sequencing, PBMC samples from trial participants were taken at day 0 and at day 28 after the second dose. Based on the germline V gene, the CDR1 and CDR2 sequences are LGHNA and YNFKEQ. The CDR3 measures 16 amino acids from cysteine to phenylalanine. Of the read, only the CDR3 DNA is kept; its 48 bases are in frame from base 1. V and J are trimmed by 0 bases and 0 bases, and the gene matches miss 4 bases of the junction.

This entry comes from a study of T cell responses to AZD1222 COVID-19 vaccine (dated by TCRdb to about 2021). Some background on the complete study: A total of 233 trial participants underwent TCR sequencing, of whom approximately 200 had received two doses of AZD1222 and approximately 26 had received two doses of the MenACWY control vaccine. Enrollment into the trials was organized by age into subgroups of 18-55, 56-69 and 70-plus years, and those subgroups contained roughly 140, 27 and 60 TCR-sequenced participants, respectively.

The CDR3 regions of human TCRbeta chains were analyzed by immunosequencing. The study's processing was this. TCRs in the repertoires were compared against a reference library of SARS-CoV-2-specific TCRs that had been generated with the MIRA antigen-specificity platform. Breadth was defined as the fraction of unique TCRs that were SARS-CoV-2-associated. Depth was defined as the fraction of total T cells that were SARS-CoV-2-associated. Using the MIRA data, each spike-specific TCR was assigned both to the spike region to which the TCR was reactive and to a CD4 or CD8 class. Log10-transformed breadth and depth values were compared by one-way ANOVA with Sidak's multiple comparisons tests. TCRdb stores this immuneACCESS table with in-frame sequences only. Part of the clones is absent; in the studies checked, under half of the shortfall reflects unresolved V genes, and no reason is known for the rest. That table gives V, J and clone size, and the DNA gave D and trimming. The sample table shows 95,000 to 120,000 clones, and about nine tenths are seen once. Roughly 3% of the sample is taken by the ten largest.

Overall study outcomes, separate from this receptor: Because no day 14 peak-response samples were available, repertoires were characterized only after the peak T cell response. Vaccine-associated CD4 TCRs spanned the whole spike protein, with dominant responses in regions 160-218 and 743-854. Reportedly, almost half of the unique spike-specific TCRs recognized epitopes lying outside the regions that are mutated in the B.1.351 and B.1.1.7 variants. The 56-69-year group was small, and its depth increase did not reach significance, likely because of low power. Spike-specific TCR breadth and depth rose significantly after two AZD1222 doses compared with day 0 and with MenACWY recipients. Participants were mostly white British and included more females than males, and it was suggested by the authors that clonal diversity may have been underestimated. Conclusions about previously exposed vaccinees are limited, since just 5 or 6 AZD1222 recipients were seropositive for SARS-CoV-2 at baseline.

The starting material was peripheral blood, obtained on day 0 of MenACWY control vaccination. The TCR sequence derives from an adult in good health. The chain employs TRBV4-2 and TRBJ2-7, and TRBD2 matches 8 of the central bases. The base sequence is TGTGCCAGCAGCCAAGAAGGCGCGGGGGGCTCCTACGAGCAGTACTTC. It codes for CASSQEGAGGSYEQYF.